Shown below are 26 T cell receptor beta chains from a single sample sequenced in a study of persistence of HIV-infected CD4 T cells. These TCRs' antigens remain unknown. Stimulation used 8 to 10 ug/mL lysate from CMV-infected fibroblasts. Sorted nonresponding memory CD4+ T cells were CD40L-negative, CD69-negative, CD45RO-high. The immunoSEQ assay was version 4, run in survey mode. Sequencing used immunoSEQ multiplex PCR; TCRdb keeps in-frame clones, though not all of them. The sample yields around 28,000 clones, roughly three quarters seen once. The specimen comprised CD4+ T cells sorted from PBMCs after roughly 20-hour stimulation, sampled from a patient who received antiretroviral therapy. All receptors derive from an adult woman with HIV who was CMV-seropositive.

The V gene is TRBV30, the J gene TRBJ1-2, with D possibly TRBD1 on 5 matching bases. This CDR3 spans 13 amino acids. The V gene's germline CDR1 is GTSNPN and CDR2 SVGIG (reference sequence). Trimming left V 2 bases short and J 1 base short, with 8 bases between. The CDR3 region has the DNA TGTGCCTGGAGTAGAGACAGTAACTATGGCTACACCTTC. Amino acid sequence: CAWSRDSNYGYTF. The full variable domain, rest sourced from reference TRBV30 and TRBJ1-2, is SQTIHQWPATLVQPVGSPLSLECTVEGTSNPNLYWYRQAAGRGLQLLFYSVGIGQISSEVPQNLSASRPQDRQFILSSKKLLLSDSGFYLCAWSRDSNYGYTFGSGTRLTVV.

The J gene is TRBJ1-2, the V gene TRBV4-2, with D maybe TRBD1 (5 bases). Germline CDR1 and CDR2: LGHNA and YNFKEQ. CDR3 length: 13 amino acids. The germline V and J ends were trimmed by 1 base and 8 bases, with 11 bases remaining between them. The CDR3 bases are TGTGCCAGCAGCCAAGTTAGAGGGGTAGGCTACACCTTC. Translated, it gives CASSQVRGVGYTF.

This clone was seen a handful of times. The chain joins TRBV20-1 to TRBJ1-4, with D perhaps TRBD1 (5 bases). Trimming took off 3 bases at V and 0 bases at J, with 11 bases between the two ends. CDR1 and CDR2 from the germline V gene are DFQATT and SNEGSKA (reference sequence). This CDR3 is built from 15 residues. This chain's CDR3 is CSASRDSATNEKLFF. CDR3 nucleotides: TGCAGTGCTAGTCGCGACAGCGCAACTAATGAAAAACTGTTTTTT.

The V call is TRBV5-4, the J call TRBJ2-3; D is tentatively TRBD1 or TRBD2 (5 bases each). Germline CDR1 reads SGHNT; CDR2 reads YYREEE (reference sequence). Trimming removed 0 bases from V and 5 bases from J, with 13 bases in between. CDR3 size: 15 residues. The CDR3 loop reads CASSLGGGRGDTQYF. For the CDR3, the DNA is TGTGCCAGCAGCTTGGGTGGGGGAAGAGGAGATACGCAGTATTTT. Full variable domain (missing parts from reference TRBV5-4 and TRBJ2-3): ETGVTQSPTHLIKTRGQQVTLRCSSQSGHNTVSWYQQALGQGPQFIFQYYREEENGRGNFPPRFSGLQFPNYSSELNVNALELDDSALYLCASSLGGGRGDTQYFGPGTRLTVL.

The gene calls are TRBV29-1 and TRBJ2-3, with D unresolved. The V and J ends lost 4 bases and 0 bases respectively, with 8 bases between them. Germline loops: CDR1 SQVTM, CDR2 ANQGSEA. This CDR3 has 13 amino acids. The CDR3 nucleotides read TGCAGCGTTGCGGTGGGAAGCACAGATACGCAGTATTTT. Protein product: CSVAVGSTDTQYF.

This chain joins TRBV14 and TRBJ1-1, with D perhaps TRBD1 (6 bases). The CDR3 has 14 residues. V was cut by 4 bases and J by 6 bases, with 15 bases left in between. Per germline, CDR1 SGHDN and CDR2 FVKESK. The CDR3 nucleotides are TGTGCCAGCAGCCGAGACCAGGGGTTTGCTGAAGCTTTCTTT. It is translated as CASSRDQGFAEAFF.

The J gene is TRBJ1-1, the V gene TRBV5-1, with unresolved D. The germline V and J ends were trimmed by 6 bases and 0 bases, with 18 bases remaining between them. CDR1 is SGHRS and CDR2 is YFSETQ in the germline V gene. The CDR3 is made up of 16 amino acids. The CDR3 DNA is TGCGCCAGCACCCTGGACCAGGCGACCCTGAACACTGAAGCTTTCTTT. Translating it yields CASTLDQATLNTEAFF. Full variable domain (outside the CDR3, taken from reference TRBV5-1 and TRBJ1-1): KAGVTQTPRYLIKTRGQQVTLSCSPISGHRSVSWYQQTPGQGLQFLFEYFSETQRNKGNFPGRFSGRQFSNSRSEMNVSTLELGDSALYLCASTLDQATLNTEAFFGQGTRLTVV.

V usage is TRBV29-1 and J usage is TRBJ1-3; D is undetermined. The ends were cut back, 1 base at V and 0 bases at J, with 4 bases in the middle. The V gene's germline CDR1 is SQVTM and CDR2 ANQGSEA. This CDR3 is 13 amino acids long. CDR3 in DNA: TGCAGCGTTGAAGGGAGCTCTGGAAACACCATATATTTT. Translating gives CSVEGSSGNTIYF.

The CDR3 nucleotides read TGTGCCAGCAGCGTAGTCAAGCGGGCGAACACCGGGGAGCTGTTTTTT. Protein sequence: CASSVVKRANTGELFF. The chain joins TRBV9 to TRBJ2-2, with TRBD2 as a possible D gene (6 bases). Germline loops: CDR1 SGDLS, CDR2 YYNGEE. Trimming stripped 0 bases from V and 0 bases from J, with 9 bases between. The CDR3 length is 16 residues. Full variable domain (missing parts from reference TRBV9 and TRBJ2-2): DSGVTQTPKHLITATGQRVTLRCSPRSGDLSVYWYQQSLDQGLQFLIQYYNGEERAKGNILERFSAQQFPDLHSELNLSSLELGDSALYFCASSVVKRANTGELFFGEGSRLTVL.

V and J are TRBV2 and TRBJ2-6; D is unresolved. The V gene lost 3 bases and the J gene lost 2 bases, with 11 bases spanning the gap. Germline loops: CDR1 SNHLY, CDR2 FYNNEI. The CDR3 totals 16 residues. CDR3 loop: CASSDREVPGANVLTF. In DNA form, the CDR3 reads TGTGCCAGCAGTGACAGAGAAGTCCCTGGGGCCAACGTCCTGACTTTC.

J is TRBJ1-2 and V is TRBV3-1 (or the pseudogene TRBV3-2), with TRBD1 as a possible D gene (5 bases). CDR1 is LGHDT, CDR2 YNNKEL, per germline (reference sequence). V dropped 5 bases and J dropped 0 bases, with 13 bases sitting between them. This CDR3 is built from 15 residues. The DNA for the CDR3 is TGTGCCAGCAGCTTACGGGGCGCTTCTAACTATGGCTACACCTTC. Residues: CASSLRGASNYGYTF.

The V and J genes are TRBV15 and TRBJ1-5; TRBD1 matches at 7 bases. V lost 3 bases to trimming and J lost 0 bases; unmatched junction nucleotides: 5. The CDR3 runs 16 residues. Germline V gene sequence: CDR1 LNHNV, CDR2 YYDKDF (reference sequence). CDR3 sequence reads: CATSRDRSDSNQPQHF. In DNA form, the CDR3 reads TGTGCCACCAGCAGGGACAGGAGCGATAGCAATCAGCCCCAGCATTTT.

The rearrangement joins TRBV5-5 to TRBJ2-5; 13 bases map to TRBD2. Germline CDR1 and CDR2: SGHKS and YYEKEE (reference sequence). The CDR3 loop spans 17 amino acids. Trimming took 4 bases from V and 0 from J; bases not matched to a gene: 6. CDR3 protein: CASSPEGLAGDQETQYF. As DNA, the CDR3 is TGTGCCAGCAGCCCCGAAGGACTAGCGGGGGACCAAGAGACCCAGTACTTC.

The rearrangement links TRBV7-3 to TRBJ2-4, with 9 bases lining up with TRBD1. The V segment lost 4 bases and the J segment 7 bases; nucleotides outside the gene matches: 8. Germline loops: CDR1 SGHTA, CDR2 FQGTGA. This CDR3 contains 15 residues. CDR3 in DNA: TGTGCCAGCAGCTCCCCTGGGACAGGGAGCAACATTCAGTACTTC. This translates into CASSSPGTGSNIQYF.

The V call is TRBV5-1, the J call TRBJ1-2; 8 bases line up with TRBD1. This CDR3 is built from 13 residues. V shed 5 bases, J shed 3 bases, and the junction held 3 bases outside the gene matches. Germline CDR1 and CDR2: SGHRS and YFSETQ. CDR3 in amino acids: CASRVTGDYGYTF. CDR3 in DNA: TGCGCCAGCAGGGTGACAGGGGACTATGGCTACACCTTC. Full variable domain (rest looked up from reference TRBV5-1 and TRBJ1-2): KAGVTQTPRYLIKTRGQQVTLSCSPISGHRSVSWYQQTPGQGLQFLFEYFSETQRNKGNFPGRFSGRQFSNSRSEMNVSTLELGDSALYLCASRVTGDYGYTFGSGTRLTVV.

The rearrangement links TRBV19 to TRBJ1-1; TRBD1 agrees at 8 bases. Per germline, CDR1 LNHDA and CDR2 SQIVND (reference sequence). Germline trimming cut 5 bases from V and 12 bases from J; bases unmatched to any gene: 8. The CDR3 sequence is 12 residues long. CDR3 amino acids: CASSHRQGTSFF. CDR3 nucleotides: TGTGCCAGTAGTCATCGACAGGGGACATCTTTCTTT. Looking up the rest from reference TRBV19 and TRBJ1-1 gives the full variable domain: DGGITQSPKYLFRKEGQNVTLSCEQNLNHDAMYWYRQDPGQGLRLIYYSQIVNDFQKGDIAEGYSVSREKKESFPLTVTSAQKNPTAFYLCASSHRQGTSFFGQGTRLTVV.

This clone was detected only once. V and J are TRBV6-6 and TRBJ1-5; unclear D gene. V lost 0 bases and J lost 5, with 8 bases in between. The V gene's germline CDR1 is MNHNY and CDR2 SVGAGI (reference sequence). CDR3 length equals 14 residues. CDR3 sequence: CASSYSTVDQPQHF. The CDR3 bases are TGTGCCAGCAGTTACTCTACTGTGGATCAGCCCCAGCATTTT.

This sequence joins TRBV3-1 (or the pseudogene TRBV3-2) and TRBJ1-1; D unresolved. The germline gives CDR1 LGHDT, CDR2 YNNKEL (reference sequence). The CDR3 contains 11 residues. Trimming took off 1 base at V and 10 bases at J, with 7 bases between the two ends. The CDR3 DNA is TGTGCCAGCAGCCAAGGGCCTCGAGCTTTCTTT. It specifies CASSQGPRAFF.

V usage is TRBV30 and J usage is TRBJ1-3, with D perhaps matching TRBD1 (6 bases). The CDR3 has 14 residues. Between the trimmed V and J ends, which lost 1 base and 2 bases, there was a span of 9 bases. Germline V lookup: CDR1 GTSNPN, CDR2 SVGIG (reference sequence). The CDR3 coding sequence is TGTGCCTGGAGTGGGACAGACACTGGAAACACCATATATTTT. It codes for CAWSGTDTGNTIYF. The full variable domain, rest sourced from reference TRBV30 and TRBJ1-3, is SQTIHQWPATLVQPVGSPLSLECTVEGTSNPNLYWYRQAAGRGLQLLFYSVGIGQISSEVPQNLSASRPQDRQFILSSKKLLLSDSGFYLCAWSGTDTGNTIYFGEGSWLTVV.

This clone was detected once. The chain combines TRBV7-2 with TRBJ2-7; 9 positions match TRBD1. There are 15 residues in the CDR3. CDR1 is SGHTA, CDR2 FQGNSA, per germline. The V segment lost 3 bases and the J segment 2 bases; nucleotides outside the gene matches: 5. CDR3 DNA sequence: TGTGCCAGCAGCTTGGCGGGACAGGGAGCCTACGAGCAGTACTTC. Protein sequence: CASSLAGQGAYEQYF.

The chain links TRBV20-1 to TRBJ2-5; D not resolved. The CDR3 runs 11 residues. CDR1 DFQATT and CDR2 SNEGSKA come from the germline V gene (reference sequence). Trimming took 3 bases from V and 3 from J, leaving 5 bases between them. CDR3 sequence reads: CSASSEETQYF. In nucleotides, the CDR3 is TGCAGTGCTAGTAGTGAAGAGACCCAGTACTTC.

In its sample, this clone was seen once. The chain has TRBV6-6 and TRBJ1-4; D is uncertain. Per germline, CDR1 MNHNY and CDR2 SVGAGI (reference sequence). The CDR3 is 14 amino acids. The V end lost 5 bases, the J end lost 0 bases, and 7 bases lay between the germline ends. CDR3 protein: CASSDPPTNEKLFF. CDR3 in DNA: TGTGCCAGCAGTGACCCCCCAACTAATGAAAAACTGTTTTTT.

This rearrangement joins TRBV12-3 or TRBV12-4 to TRBJ1-1, with D uncertain. V lost 6 bases and J lost 4, with 9 bases in between. There are 12 residues in the CDR3. The CDR3: CASSPGGTEAFF. The CDR3 DNA sequence: TGTGCCAGCAGCCCCGGAGGCACTGAAGCTTTCTTT.

The chain has TRBV5-1 and TRBJ1-3; 9 nucleotides agree with TRBD1. The V gene's germline CDR1 is SGHRS and CDR2 YFSETQ. The CDR3 extends over 17 amino acids. With 4 bases clipped from V and 0 bases from J, the junction kept 8 bases outside the gene matches. In nucleotides, the CDR3 is TGCGCCAGCAGCCCTCGGACAGGGGCGCTCTCTGGAAACACCATATATTTT. It codes for CASSPRTGALSGNTIYF.

Comment on this clone: The same CDR3 arises from other DNA sequences in this sample as well. V is TRBV30 and J is TRBJ1-1, with D uncertain. V gave up 0 bases and J gave up 2 bases, with 7 bases separating them. This CDR3 spans 13 amino acids. Looked up from germline, CDR1 is GTSNPN and CDR2 is SVGIG (reference sequence). In nucleotides, the CDR3 is TGTGCCTGGAGTGTAAAGGGTAACACTGAAGCTTTCTTT. This sequence encodes CAWSVKGNTEAFF.

This clone has just a few counts. The rearrangement joins TRBV6-2 or TRBV6-3 to TRBJ1-1; D perhaps matches TRBD1 (6 bases). The ends were cut back, 0 bases at V and 2 bases at J, with 22 bases in the middle. Looked up from germline, CDR1 is MNHEY and CDR2 is SVGEGT. This CDR3 comprises 19 residues. The CDR3 bases are TGTGCCAGCAGTTACTCGCGGTTCGGATCCGGGACACTTAACACTGAAGCTTTCTTT. This sequence encodes CASSYSRFGSGTLNTEAFF.